This T cell receptor (beta chain) is from a study of blood T cell repertoires in COVID-19. Across the whole study: Sites in the United States, Italy and Spain provided acute and convalescent COVID-19 samples. Sources were T cells, B-cell-depleted T cells, or PBMCs; the material itself was cDNA or gDNA.

Methods used by the authors: Using reference gene primer amplification, nucleated cell counts were estimated. The repertoire was sequenced with immunoSEQ multiplex PCR; TCRdb's copy has only in-frame clones and lacks some. The V and J calls and clone size come from that table; D and trimming were worked out from the DNA. The sample carries tens of thousands of clones, roughly 88% recorded once. The TCR sequence derives from a man aged 50 to 59 with acute or convalescent COVID-19. The source material was peripheral blood.

The CDR3, as DNA: TGTGCCAGTAGTCCTCGGGGAAATGAAAAACTGTTTTTT. Its translation: CASSPRGNEKLFF. V is TRBV19 and J is TRBJ1-4; no clear D. The germline gives CDR1 LNHDA, CDR2 SQIVND (reference sequence). The CDR3 has 13 amino acids. Trimming left V 5 bases short and J 5 bases short, with 9 bases between.